Shown below are 32 T cell receptor beta chains from a single sample sequenced in a study of radiation and T cells in renal cell carcinoma. Data came from immunoSEQ multiplex PCR; TCRdb stores just in-frame clones and leaves some out. The profile shows 20,000 to 30,000 clones, nearly 60% of them singletons. Treatment described: treatment-naive control, cytoreductive nephrectomy. The sample in question was tumor tissue, obtained from a patient whose treatment was nephrectomy without radiotherapy. The receptor set was obtained from a man in his forties with renal cell carcinoma.

The chain recombines TRBV18 with TRBJ1-1; D unclear. This CDR3 is 15 amino acids long. The germline CDR1 and CDR2 sequences are KGHSH and LQKENI. V was cut by 3 bases and J by 1 base, with 12 bases left in between. This chain's CDR3 is CASSPQQGKNTEAFF. In nucleotides, the CDR3 is TGTGCCAGCTCACCCCAACAAGGGAAGAACACTGAAGCTTTCTTT.

The chain employs TRBV6-5 and TRBJ1-4, with D perhaps matching TRBD1 (5 bases). Germline V CDR1 and CDR2: MNHEY, SVGAGI. Trimming took 10 bases from V and 6 from J, leaving 18 bases between them. This CDR3 comprises 14 residues. DNA of the CDR3: TGTGCCACTGGCCGGGGGGAGGCCTATGAAAAACTGTTTTTT. Residues: CATGRGEAYEKLFF.

The V gene is TRBV18, the J gene TRBJ2-5, with D uncertain. The CDR3 is 10 residues long. V lost 5 bases and J lost 8, with 6 bases in between. CDR1 and CDR2 from the germline V gene are KGHSH and LQKENI. DNA of the CDR3: TGTGCCAGCTCATGGGGAACCCAGTACTTC. It encodes CASSWGTQYF. Filled out from reference TRBV18 and TRBJ2-5, the complete variable domain reads NAGVMQNPRHLVRRRGQEARLRCSPMKGHSHVYWYRQLPEEGLKFMVYLQKENIIDESGMPKERFSAEFPKEGPSILRIQQVVRGDSAAYFCASSWGTQYFGPGTRLLVL.

This clone was seen a handful of times. The genes are TRBV6-1 and TRBJ1-1, with TRBD1 matching over 9 bases. This CDR3 has 15 residues. Germline CDR1 MNHNS, CDR2 SASEGT. V shed 4 bases, J shed 4 bases, and the junction held 7 bases outside the gene matches. CDR3: CASSVLTGGGTEAFF. The CDR3 coding sequence is TGTGCCAGCAGTGTTCTCACAGGGGGCGGCACTGAAGCTTTCTTT.

By share, this clone ranks as medium-sized. The chain combines TRBV4-1 with TRBJ1-2, with unresolved D. The ends were cut back, 10 bases at V and 3 bases at J, with 12 bases in the middle. Germline V gene sequence: CDR1 MGHRA, CDR2 YSYEKL. This CDR3 is built from 12 residues. The CDR3, as DNA: TGCGCCACCCTCGGGGAGCACTATGGCTACACCTTC. Residues: CATLGEHYGYTF.

This clone was recorded once. V gene TRBV28 combines with J gene TRBJ1-1; D is undetermined. The CDR3 spans 11 residues. V gave up 7 bases and J gave up 10 bases, with 13 bases separating them. CDR1 MDHEN and CDR2 SYDVKM come from the germline V gene. This CDR3 is CASTRRKGAFF. The CDR3 DNA reads TGTGCCAGCACCCGCAGAAAAGGAGCTTTCTTT.

This clone turned up a few times. The V call is TRBV7-2, the J call TRBJ1-6, with D perhaps TRBD1 (5 bases). Germline CDR1 SGHTA, CDR2 FQGNSA. The V end was cut by 3 bases, the J end by 8 bases, with 11 bases between. This CDR3 has 14 residues. The DNA of the CDR3 is TGTGCCAGCAGCTTTGCCGGGGCAGATTCACCCCTCCACTTT. Protein sequence: CASSFAGADSPLHF.

The gene calls are TRBV10-2 and TRBJ1-1; D is perhaps TRBD1 (6 bases). The CDR3 contains 11 residues. The V gene's germline CDR1 is WSHSY and CDR2 SAAADI. V lost 7 bases and J 5 bases, leaving 8 bases between the germline ends. CDR3 residues: CASNQGTEAFF. CDR3 sequence (DNA): TGCGCCAGCAACCAGGGGACTGAAGCTTTCTTT.

This clone has only one observation. The gene calls are TRBV2 and TRBJ2-5; TRBD2 matches at 10 bases. Germline CDR1 reads SNHLY; CDR2 reads FYNNEI. J was trimmed by 3 bases and V by 7 bases; bases with no gene match: 8. This CDR3 has 15 amino acids. CDR3 residues: CASKVASGGKETQYF. Written as DNA, the CDR3 is TGTGCCAGCAAGGTGGCTAGCGGGGGCAAAGAGACCCAGTACTTC.

The chain is built from TRBV7-2 and TRBJ2-3; 7 bases fit TRBD2. The CDR3 consists of 19 residues. Trimming cost V 1 base and J 0 bases; bases outside gene matches: 13. The germline V gene encodes CDR1 SGHTA and CDR2 FQGNSA. This CDR3 reads CASSLVIQRGPRSTDTQYF. The CDR3 nucleotides are TGTGCCAGCAGCTTAGTAATACAGCGGGGACCCCGTAGCACAGATACGCAGTATTTT.

The chain has TRBV6-1 and TRBJ1-5; 7 bases agree with TRBD1. The CDR3 contains 14 residues. Per the germline V gene, CDR1 is MNHNS and CDR2 is SASEGT. The ends lost 6 bases at V and 3 bases at J; junction bases unmatched: 5. The CDR3 is CASRGQTANQPQHF. As DNA, the CDR3 is TGTGCCAGCAGGGGACAGACAGCCAATCAGCCCCAGCATTTT.

V gene TRBV25-1 combines with J gene TRBJ1-3; D gene unclear. Germline V lookup: CDR1 MGHDK, CDR2 SYGVNS. CDR3 size: 14 residues. Between the trimmed V and J ends, which lost 4 bases and 0 bases, there was a span of 7 bases. The CDR3 sequence: CASSGPPSGNTIYF. DNA for the CDR3: TGTGCCAGCAGTGGACCACCCTCTGGAAACACCATATATTTT.

This clone appeared many times. This rearrangement joins TRBV2 to TRBJ1-2; 8 positions agree with TRBD1. Germline assignment: CDR1 SNHLY and CDR2 FYNNEI. Unmatched junction bases numbered 7, after V lost 9 bases and J lost 7 bases. This CDR3 is built from 12 residues. The CDR3 region has the DNA TGTGCCAGGACAGGGGATGGTGGTGGCTACACCTTC. Translated, it gives CARTGDGGGYTF. Full variable domain (missing parts from reference TRBV2 and TRBJ1-2): EPEVTQTPSHQVTQMGQEVILRCVPISNHLYFYWYRQILGQKVEFLVSFYNNEISEKSEIFDDQFSVERPDGSNFTLKIRSTKLEDSAMYFCARTGDGGGYTFGSGTRLTVV.

The chain employs TRBV15 and TRBJ2-2; D ambiguous. CDR1 and CDR2 (germline): LNHNV, YYDKDF (reference sequence). Trimming removed 0 bases from V and 4 bases from J, with 6 bases in between. The CDR3 extends over 14 amino acids. CDR3 DNA sequence: TGTGCCACCAGCAGAGATCGCCCCACCGGGGAGCTGTTTTTT. Its translation is CATSRDRPTGELFF. Looking up the rest from reference TRBV15 and TRBJ2-2 gives the full variable domain: DAMVIQNPRYQVTQFGKPVTLSCSQTLNHNVMYWYQQKSSQAPKLLFHYYDKDFNNEADTPDNFQSRRPNTSFCFLDIRSPGLGDTAMYLCATSRDRPTGELFFGEGSRLTVL.

V gene TRBV5-8 combines with J gene TRBJ2-7; 9 bases are shared with TRBD1. The CDR3 is 16 amino acids. V was pared by 3 bases and J by 7 bases, with 14 bases of the junction left unmatched. CDR1 and CDR2 from the germline V gene are SGHTS and YDEGEE. Here the CDR3 DNA reads TGTGCCAGCAGCTCAAACCGGGACAGGGCTGATCGGGAGCAGTACTTC. Translation gives CASSSNRDRADREQYF.

This sequence joins TRBV14 and TRBJ1-1; possible D gene TRBD1, 5 bases. The V gene lost 0 bases and the J gene lost 5 bases, with 10 bases spanning the gap. This CDR3 spans 14 amino acids. Germline V gene sequence: CDR1 SGHDN, CDR2 FVKESK. The CDR3 DNA reads TGTGCCAGCAGCCAAGATCGGGGACGGACTGAAGCTTTCTTT. This gives the protein CASSQDRGRTEAFF.

This clone was recorded a few times. The rearrangement uses TRBV14 and TRBJ2-1, with 8 bases that match TRBD2. This CDR3 spans 14 amino acids. The ends lost 5 bases at V and 10 bases at J; junction bases unmatched: 10. The germline gives CDR1 SGHDN, CDR2 FVKESK. CDR3 coding DNA: TGTGCCAGCAGCAGGGCGGGGGGACTTCGGGAGCAGTTCTTC. Its protein product is CASSRAGGLREQFF.

The chain links TRBV30 to TRBJ1-1; D not resolved. V lost 6 bases to trimming and J lost 2 bases, with 19 bases between them. The CDR3 loop spans 15 amino acids. Germline assignment: CDR1 GTSNPN and CDR2 SVGIG (reference sequence). CDR3 coding DNA: TGTGCCTGCTCCGCCCAGAAAAACGTAAACACTGAAGCTTTCTTT. It codes for CACSAQKNVNTEAFF. Looking up the rest from reference TRBV30 and TRBJ1-1 gives the full variable domain: SQTIHQWPATLVQPVGSPLSLECTVEGTSNPNLYWYRQAAGRGLQLLFYSVGIGQISSEVPQNLSASRPQDRQFILSSKKLLLSDSGFYLCACSAQKNVNTEAFFGQGTRLTVV.

This clone occurred a few times. The V and J genes are TRBV7-2 and TRBJ1-1; D call uncertain. The CDR3 totals 14 residues. Germline assignment: CDR1 SGHTA and CDR2 FQGNSA. V lost 3 bases and J lost 1, with 9 bases in between. For the CDR3, the DNA is TGTGCCAGCAGCTTCAGCAGCGAGAACACTGAAGCTTTCTTT. Translation gives CASSFSSENTEAFF.

The chain links TRBV7-8 to TRBJ2-7; D is undetermined. The ends were cut back, 6 bases at V and 0 bases at J, with 12 bases in the middle. Per the germline V gene, CDR1 is SGHVS and CDR2 is FQNEAQ. CDR3 length equals 14 residues. CDR3 loop: CASSPAPSSYEQYV. The CDR3 coding sequence is TGTGCCAGCAGTCCCGCCCCCAGCTCCTACGAGCAGTACGTC.

The chain recombines TRBV5-1 with TRBJ1-2; D remains ambiguous. Trimming removed 0 bases at V and 7 bases at J, with 19 bases between. This CDR3 spans 16 amino acids. Per the germline V gene, CDR1 is SGHRS and CDR2 is YFSETQ. CDR3 region: CASSLENAGSVGGYTF. CDR3 nucleotide sequence: TGCGCCAGCAGCTTGGAAAACGCTGGGTCCGTCGGTGGCTACACCTTC.

In its sample, this clone was seen once. The V call is TRBV29-1, the J call TRBJ1-1; D call uncertain. Trimming took off 2 bases at V and 4 bases at J, with 20 bases between the two ends. The length of the CDR3 is 16 residues. Germline V lookup: CDR1 SQVTM, CDR2 ANQGSEA. The CDR3 here is CSVESADRTLGTEAFF. The CDR3 DNA follows: TGCAGCGTTGAAAGCGCGGACCGGACCTTGGGCACTGAAGCTTTCTTT.

V and J are TRBV4-1 and TRBJ2-1; D gene uncertain. Per germline, CDR1 MGHRA and CDR2 YSYEKL. Trimming shortened V by 1 base and J by 5 bases, and 9 bases separated the two germline ends. The CDR3 contains 14 residues. The CDR3 is CASSQVRIHNEQFF. CDR3 sequence (DNA): TGCGCCAGCAGCCAAGTGCGGATACACAATGAGCAGTTCTTC.

This clone was counted a single time. The CDR3 here is CASTVDSSGANVLTF. As DNA, the CDR3 is TGTGCCAGCACCGTGGACAGCTCTGGGGCCAACGTCCTGACTTTC. The chain employs TRBV27 and TRBJ2-6, with D maybe TRBD1 (6 bases). V was clipped by 7 bases and J by 0 bases, with 10 bases between them. The CDR3 is 15 amino acids. The germline gives CDR1 MNHEY, CDR2 SMNVEV (reference sequence).

The sample holds a few counts of this clone. V gene TRBV4-3 combines with J gene TRBJ2-2; D is uncertain. The germline V and J ends were trimmed by 0 bases and 7 bases, with 12 bases remaining between them. The CDR3 is 15 amino acids. Germline values: CDR1 LGHNA, CDR2 YSLEER. The CDR3: CASSQDLKAIGELFF. DNA for the CDR3: TGCGCCAGCAGCCAAGATCTGAAGGCCATCGGGGAGCTGTTTTTT.

The chain links TRBV6-5 to TRBJ2-7, with a possible D match to TRBD1 (6 bases). V lost 7 bases and J 0 bases, leaving 10 bases between the germline ends. This CDR3 has 13 amino acids. Germline CDR1 is MNHEY and CDR2 is SVGAGI. The CDR3 loop is CASMGAHSYEQYV. The CDR3 DNA is TGTGCCAGCATGGGGGCCCACTCCTACGAGCAGTACGTC.

The CDR3 region is CAIGSGTEIYGYTF. DNA of the CDR3: TGTGCCATCGGGTCCGGGACAGAGATCTATGGCTACACCTTC. The chain carries TRBV10-3 and TRBJ1-2; 7 bases fit TRBD1. The V and J ends lost 8 bases and 4 bases, in that order; junction bases with no gene match: 10. Germline V gene sequence: CDR1 ENHRY, CDR2 SYGVKD. The CDR3 length is 14 residues.

V usage is TRBV18 and J usage is TRBJ2-1, with TRBD2 as a possible D gene (6 bases). Trimming removed 9 bases from V and 3 bases from J, with 15 bases in between. In germline, CDR1 is KGHSH, CDR2 LQKENI. This CDR3 spans 14 amino acids. The DNA for the CDR3 is TGTGCCAGTGGAGCGGGCCAGGTCTACAATGAGCAGTTCTTC. This sequence encodes CASGAGQVYNEQFF.

The chain combines TRBV5-1 with TRBJ2-3; unclear D gene. Germline loops: CDR1 SGHRS, CDR2 YFSETQ. The CDR3 length is 12 residues. V gave up 1 base and J gave up 6 bases, with 6 bases separating them. The CDR3 is CASSLYSDTQYF. CDR3 DNA: TGCGCCAGCAGCTTGTATAGCGATACGCAGTATTTT.

The chain links TRBV7-9 to TRBJ1-6; 7 positions agree with TRBD1. The ends lost 5 bases at V and 9 bases at J; junction bases unmatched: 7. The CDR3 has 14 residues. The germline V gene has CDR1 SEHNR and CDR2 FQNEAQ (reference sequence). The CDR3 loop is CASSPGQGGSPLHF. The CDR3, as DNA: TGTGCCAGCAGCCCCGGGCAGGGGGGTTCACCCCTCCACTTT.

This clone was counted a single time. The chain employs TRBV6-1 and TRBJ1-1; D remains ambiguous. CDR1 is MNHNS, CDR2 SASEGT, per germline. The V and J ends lost 6 bases and 5 bases respectively, with 10 bases between them. There are 12 residues in the CDR3. The CDR3 DNA reads as TGTGCCAGCAGGTTGGGAGGGACTGAAGCTTTCTTT. This translates into CASRLGGTEAFF.

This clone turned up a few times. The chain employs TRBV28 and TRBJ1-6; tentative D call: TRBD1 (6 bases). V lost 6 bases, J lost 7 bases, and 16 bases lay in between. There are 15 residues in the CDR3. Germline assignment: CDR1 MDHEN and CDR2 SYDVKM. CDR3 sequence (DNA): TGTGCCAGCAGCCCACCCCTCGGACAGAATTCACCCCTCCACTTT. As protein: CASSPPLGQNSPLHF. The full variable domain, in which reference TRBV28 and TRBJ1-6 provide the parts outside the CDR3, is DVKVTQSSRYLVKRTGEKVFLECVQDMDHENMFWYRQDPGLGLRLIYFSYDVKMKEKGDIPEGYSVSREKKERFSLILESASTNQTSMYLCASSPPLGQNSPLHFGNGTRLTVT.